A single sample is the source of the 21 T cell receptor beta chains below, sequenced in a study of regulatory T cells in long-lasting Graves disease. Described time point: persistent/refractory GD, antithyroid drugs over 5 years with positive TRAb. Extracted RNA from PBMCs served as the source of the TCR library. The authors built TCR beta libraries using iRepertoire HTBI primers and Arm-PCR of CDR3 regions. One entry per CDR3 protein, called by TCRdb with MiXCR from the multiplex PCR reads. This sample has roughly 450,000 distinct CDR3 sequences, with less than 25% found just once. The sequences come from peripheral blood mononuclear cells (PBMCs), collected when the disease was refractory, from a patient treated with antithyroid drugs. These receptors all come from a female donor with Graves disease.

This clonotype occurred once. This may stem from a read error, because a much larger clone lies one nucleotide away. The chain carries TRBV18 and TRBJ2-7, with 8 bases fitting TRBD1. The V gene's germline CDR1 is KGHSH and CDR2 LQKENI. The length of the CDR3 is 12 residues. The CDR3 is CASKPGQGSLNF. For the CDR3, the DNA is TGTGCCAGCAAACCCGGACAGGGTAGCCTGAACTTC.

In this sample, this clonotype turned up many times. The V call is TRBV29-1, the J call TRBJ2-7; D is unresolved. The CDR3 has 12 residues. Germline assignment: CDR1 SQVTM and CDR2 ANQGSEA. The CDR3 nucleotides read TGCACCGCGTCCTCAAGCTCCTACGAGCAGTACTTC. It codes for CTASSSSYEQYF.

In this sample, this clonotype turned up once. Since a much larger clone is just one base distant, this may be a read error. The chain employs TRBV6-1 and TRBJ1-6; no reliable D call. Trimming shortened V by 7 bases and J by 6 bases, and 13 bases separated the two germline ends. This CDR3 is 14 amino acids long. The germline V gene encodes CDR1 MNHNS and CDR2 SASEGT. The CDR3 loop reads CASNQPDGNSPLHF. Written as DNA, the CDR3 is TGTGCCAGCAATCAGCCGGACGGTAATTCACCCCTCCACTTT.

V gene TRBV28 combines with J gene TRBJ1-1; perhaps TRBD1 as D (5 bases). CDR3 size: 14 residues. Trimming removed 6 bases at V and 5 bases at J, with 16 bases between. Germline V gene lookup returns CDR1 MDHEN and CDR2 SYDVKM. CDR3: CASSRGGGGTEAFF. DNA of the CDR3: TGTGCCAGCAGCCGCGGGGGGGGAGGGACTGAAGCTTTCTTT.

To note about this clonotype: The CDR3 does not close with the conserved phenylalanine or tryptophan, likely indicating a read error. CDR3: CATSDLGTGPFGELFL. The CDR3 DNA follows: TGTGCCACCAGTGATTTGGGGACAGGACCCTTTGGGGAGCTGTTTCTT. This rearrangement joins TRBV24-1 to TRBJ2-2; 8 nucleotides align to TRBD1. This CDR3 is 16 amino acids long. The trim removed 0 bases at V and 8 bases at J, leaving 7 bases unmatched. Germline values: CDR1 KGHDR, CDR2 SFDVKD.

The table lists this clonotype with a few counts. The gene calls are TRBV30 and TRBJ2-7, with D maybe TRBD1 (5 bases). V shed 2 bases and J shed 6 bases, with 11 bases lying between them. CDR1 is GTSNPN and CDR2 is SVGIG in the germline V gene (reference sequence). This CDR3 is built from 12 residues. The CDR3 DNA is TGTGCCTGGAGTCCCTCTAGGGGCGAGCAGTACTTC. It is translated as CAWSPSRGEQYF.

This clonotype came up many times. The rearrangement joins TRBV28 to TRBJ2-4, with TRBD2 matching over 7 bases. The germline V gene encodes CDR1 MDHEN and CDR2 SYDVKM. The trim removed 8 bases at V and 6 bases at J, leaving 7 bases unmatched. This CDR3 region has 13 residues. The CDR3 here is CASLRTGGNIQYF. The CDR3 coding sequence is TGTGCCAGCCTTCGGACGGGAGGAAACATTCAGTACTTC.

This clonotype has just a few counts. This chain uses TRBV20-1 with TRBJ1-5; D may be TRBD1 (6 bases). Trimming removed 5 bases at V and 0 bases at J, with 23 bases between. CDR1 and CDR2 from the germline V gene are DFQATT and SNEGSKA (reference sequence). The CDR3 has 18 residues. The CDR3 here is CSARTLAQGKYSNQPQHF. In DNA, the CDR3 is TGCAGTGCTCGAACCTTAGCTCAGGGGAAATATAGCAATCAGCCCCAGCATTTT.

This clonotype occurred many times. The chain couples TRBV28 to TRBJ1-5; TRBD1 agrees at 8 bases. J was trimmed by 5 bases and V by 7 bases; bases with no gene match: 7. Germline assignment: CDR1 MDHEN and CDR2 SYDVKM. This CDR3 has 14 residues. The CDR3 DNA reads as TGTGCCAGCACCTACGGGACAGGCCATCAGCCCCAGCATTTT. Translating gives CASTYGTGHQPQHF. The whole variable domain, filled in from reference TRBV28 and TRBJ1-5, reads DVKVTQSSRYLVKRTGEKVFLECVQDMDHENMFWYRQDPGLGLRLIYFSYDVKMKEKGDIPEGYSVSREKKERFSLILESASTNQTSMYLCASTYGTGHQPQHFGDGTRLSIL.

Points on this clonotype: A read error may account for a junction end that differs from germline. The V and J genes are TRBV12-5 and TRBJ2-7; D possibly matches TRBD1 or TRBD2 (6 bases each). From germline, CDR1 is LGHNT and CDR2 FRNRAP. This CDR3 has 17 amino acids. The CDR3 nucleotides are TGTGCTAGTGGTTTGGCAACCCTCGGGGGCGCGATCCACGAGCAGCACTTC. Translating it yields CASGLATLGGAIHEQHF.

This clonotype showed up many times. The chain combines TRBV2 with TRBJ2-5; a weak D match, TRBD2 (6 bases). The length of the CDR3 is 15 residues. Trimming left V 6 bases short and J 5 bases short, with 19 bases between. Germline CDR1 is SNHLY and CDR2 is FYNNEI. Written as DNA, the CDR3 is TGTGCCAGCAGGAGGGGCGGGATGGGGCTCGAGACCCAGTACTTC. This gives the protein CASRRGGMGLETQYF.

In its sample, this clonotype was seen many times. The chain employs TRBV2 and TRBJ1-1; D is possibly TRBD1 (6 bases). This CDR3 region has 12 residues. Germline V CDR1 and CDR2: SNHLY, FYNNEI. V lost 8 bases and J 1 base, leaving 8 bases between the germline ends. The CDR3 region is CASQTGNTEAFF. DNA for the CDR3: TGTGCCAGCCAGACAGGGAACACTGAAGCTTTCTTT.

This clonotype has only a few counts. V usage is TRBV6-1 and J usage is TRBJ1-1; D gene unclear. The CDR3 runs to 15 residues. CDR1 MNHNS and CDR2 SASEGT come from the germline V gene. V was trimmed by 3 bases and J by 0 bases, leaving 11 bases between them. CDR3 nucleotides: TGTGCCAGCAGTGATACGGACGGCTTGAACACTGAAGCTTTCTTT. Protein sequence: CASSDTDGLNTEAFF.

The CDR3: CASRERTGGAYEQYF. DNA for the CDR3: TGTGCCAGCAGAGAAAGGACAGGGGGAGCTTACGAGCAGTACTTC. V and J are TRBV6-2 or TRBV6-3 and TRBJ2-7; 10 bases line up with TRBD1. V gave up 6 bases and J gave up 4 bases; unmatched junction bases: 9. The germline CDR1 and CDR2 sequences are MNHEY and SVGEGT. The CDR3 has 15 amino acids.

The chain is built from TRBV6-2 or TRBV6-3 and TRBJ2-4; no definite D call. The germline V gene has CDR1 MNHEY and CDR2 SVGEGT. Trimming removed 5 bases from V and 13 bases from J, with 21 bases in between. This CDR3 contains 14 residues. For the CDR3, the DNA is TGTGCCAGCAGTGAGTCGGTGTCCCACAATGAGCAGTACTTC. It is translated as CASSESVSHNEQYF.

The chain uses TRBV27 and TRBJ1-1; 11 positions match TRBD1. The V gene's germline CDR1 is MNHEY and CDR2 SMNVEV (reference sequence). V shed 2 bases, J shed 4 bases, and the junction held 9 bases outside the gene matches. The CDR3 is 17 residues long. As DNA, the CDR3 is TGTGCCAGCAGTTTAAGAGGACAGGGGGCTTTGGGCACTGAAGCTTTCTTT. Translated, it gives CASSLRGQGALGTEAFF.

The rearrangement links TRBV6-5 to TRBJ2-4; possibly TRBD1 for D (5 bases). The CDR3 spans 11 residues. Germline CDR1 MNHEY, CDR2 SVGAGI. Trimming stripped 6 bases from V and 16 bases from J, with 16 bases between. This CDR3 reads CASSYQGNSYF. DNA of the CDR3: TGTGCCAGCAGCTACCAGGGCAACTCTTACTTC.

Concerning this clonotype itself: A much larger clonotype is one base distant, so this may be a read error. This chain uses TRBV11-2 with TRBJ2-7; 13 bases match TRBD2. This CDR3 spans 16 amino acids. CDR1 SGHAT and CDR2 FQNNGV come from the germline V gene. Losses at the gene ends were 5 bases for V and 9 bases for J; bases not matched to a gene: 13. The CDR3 region has the DNA TGTGCCAGCAGCCCGGGACTAGCGGGGCCGGTCCGCGGGCAGTACTTC. This encodes CASSPGLAGPVRGQYF.

This clonotype was seen at least ten times. This chain uses TRBV12-3 or TRBV12-4 with TRBJ2-5, with D possibly being TRBD1 (5 bases). The CDR3 loop spans 13 amino acids. Trimming removed 2 bases at V and 4 bases at J, with 8 bases between. The CDR3 is CASSLYRLETQYF. The CDR3 region has the DNA TGTGCCAGCAGTTTATACAGGCTAGAGACCCAGTACTTC.

This chain joins TRBV4-1 and TRBJ1-2, with TRBD1 identical over 9 bases. Germline lookup yields CDR1 MGHRA and CDR2 YSYEKL. The CDR3 consists of 17 residues. V trimming: 1 base; J trimming: 6 bases; junction bases outside the gene matches: 12. The CDR3 is CASSQVVAGQGLDGYTF. The CDR3, as DNA: TGCGCCAGCAGCCAAGTTGTCGCGGGACAGGGATTAGATGGCTACACCTTC.

This clonotype was detected many times. This chain's CDR3 is CASSPVDRQETQYF. CDR3 coding DNA: TGTGCCAGCAGCCCTGTAGACAGACAAGAGACCCAGTACTTC. This chain uses TRBV7-9 with TRBJ2-5, with D possibly matching TRBD1 (5 bases). The germline gives CDR1 SEHNR, CDR2 FQNEAQ (reference sequence). V lost 5 bases to trimming and J lost 2 bases, with 12 bases between them. The CDR3 runs to 14 residues.